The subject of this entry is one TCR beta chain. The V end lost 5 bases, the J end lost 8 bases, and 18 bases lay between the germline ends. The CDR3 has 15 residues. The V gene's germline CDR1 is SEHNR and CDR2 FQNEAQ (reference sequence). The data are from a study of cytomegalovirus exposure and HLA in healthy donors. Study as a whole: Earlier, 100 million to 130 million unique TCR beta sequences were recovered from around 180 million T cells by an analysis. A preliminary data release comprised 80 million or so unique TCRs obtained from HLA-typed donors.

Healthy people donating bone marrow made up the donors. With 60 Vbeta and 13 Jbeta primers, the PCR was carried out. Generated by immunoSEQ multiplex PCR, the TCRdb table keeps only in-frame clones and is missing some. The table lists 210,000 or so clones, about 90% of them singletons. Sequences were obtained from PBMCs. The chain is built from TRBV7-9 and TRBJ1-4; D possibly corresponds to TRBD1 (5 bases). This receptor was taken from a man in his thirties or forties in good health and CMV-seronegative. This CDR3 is CASSPTFFGGEKLFF. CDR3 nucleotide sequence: TGTGCCAGCAGCCCCACATTCTTTGGGGGGGAAAAACTGTTTTTT.